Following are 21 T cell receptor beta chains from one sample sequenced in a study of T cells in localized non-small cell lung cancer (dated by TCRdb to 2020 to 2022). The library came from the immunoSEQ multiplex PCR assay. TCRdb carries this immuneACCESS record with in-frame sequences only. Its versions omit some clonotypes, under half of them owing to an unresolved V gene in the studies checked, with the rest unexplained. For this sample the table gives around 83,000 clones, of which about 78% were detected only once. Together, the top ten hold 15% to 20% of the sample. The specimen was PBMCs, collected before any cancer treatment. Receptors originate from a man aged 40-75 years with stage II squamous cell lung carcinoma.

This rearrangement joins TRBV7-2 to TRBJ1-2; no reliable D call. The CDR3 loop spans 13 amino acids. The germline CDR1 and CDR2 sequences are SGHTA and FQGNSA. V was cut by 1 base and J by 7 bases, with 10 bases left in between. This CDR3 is CASSLVVSRGYTF. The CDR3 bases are TGTGCCAGCAGCTTAGTGGTGTCTCGTGGCTACACCTTC.

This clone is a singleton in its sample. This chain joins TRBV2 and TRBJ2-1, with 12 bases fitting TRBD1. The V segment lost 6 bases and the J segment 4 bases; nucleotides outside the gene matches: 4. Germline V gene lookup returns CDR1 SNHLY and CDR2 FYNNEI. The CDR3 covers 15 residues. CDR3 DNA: TGTGCCAGCAGCTCGGGACAGGGGGCTTACAATGAGCAGTTCTTC. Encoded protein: CASSSGQGAYNEQFF. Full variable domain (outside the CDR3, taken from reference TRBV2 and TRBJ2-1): EPEVTQTPSHQVTQMGQEVILRCVPISNHLYFYWYRQILGQKVEFLVSFYNNEISEKSEIFDDQFSVERPDGSNFTLKIRSTKLEDSAMYFCASSSGQGAYNEQFFGPGTRLTVL.

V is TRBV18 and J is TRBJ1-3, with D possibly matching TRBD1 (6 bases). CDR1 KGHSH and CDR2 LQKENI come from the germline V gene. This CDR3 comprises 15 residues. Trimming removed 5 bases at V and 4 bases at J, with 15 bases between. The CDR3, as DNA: TGTGCCAGCTCAGAGACCGGGACATCGGGAAACACCATATATTTT. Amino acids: CASSETGTSGNTIYF.

CDR3: CAIRDYYNEQFF. The CDR3 DNA reads as TGTGCCATCAGAGACTATTACAATGAGCAGTTCTTC. This chain links TRBV27 with TRBJ2-1; D perhaps matches TRBD2 (5 bases). The germline V and J ends were trimmed by 10 bases and 4 bases, with 11 bases remaining between them. Germline lookup yields CDR1 MNHEY and CDR2 SMNVEV (reference sequence). The CDR3 has 12 amino acids.

This chain's CDR3 is CASSDAQAVVGYTF. In DNA form, the CDR3 reads TGTGCCAGCAGTGATGCACAGGCGGTTGTGGGCTACACCTTC. The chain links TRBV25-1 to TRBJ1-2; perhaps TRBD1 as D (5 bases). The CDR3 sequence is 14 residues long. CDR1 is MGHDK and CDR2 is SYGVNS in the germline V gene. Trimming shortened V by 3 bases and J by 8 bases, and 16 bases separated the two germline ends.

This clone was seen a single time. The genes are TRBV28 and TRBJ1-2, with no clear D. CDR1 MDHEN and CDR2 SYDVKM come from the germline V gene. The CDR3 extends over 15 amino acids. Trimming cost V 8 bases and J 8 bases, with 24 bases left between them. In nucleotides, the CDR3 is TGTGCCAGCTCCGGCCTGAGGTCCGATTCTTCCGGCTACACCTTC. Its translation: CASSGLRSDSSGYTF.

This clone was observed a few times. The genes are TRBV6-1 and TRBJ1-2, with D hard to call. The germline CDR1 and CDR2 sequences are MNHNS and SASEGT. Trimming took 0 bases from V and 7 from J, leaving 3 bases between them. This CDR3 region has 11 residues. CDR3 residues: CASSEAGGYTF. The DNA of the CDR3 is TGTGCCAGCAGTGAAGCAGGTGGCTACACCTTC.

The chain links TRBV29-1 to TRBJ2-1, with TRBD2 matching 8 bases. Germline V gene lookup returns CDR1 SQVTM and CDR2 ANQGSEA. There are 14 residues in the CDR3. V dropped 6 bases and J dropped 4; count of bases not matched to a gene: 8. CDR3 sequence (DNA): TGCAGCGTGGTTACTGGCGGGGGGTACAATGAGCAGTTCTTC. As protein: CSVVTGGGYNEQFF.

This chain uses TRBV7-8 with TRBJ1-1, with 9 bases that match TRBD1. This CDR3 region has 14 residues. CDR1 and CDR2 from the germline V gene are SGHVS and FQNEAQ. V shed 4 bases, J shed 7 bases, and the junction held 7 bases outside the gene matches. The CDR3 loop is CASSSGTGYDEAFF. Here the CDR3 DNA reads TGTGCCAGCAGCTCGGGGACAGGGTATGATGAAGCTTTCTTT. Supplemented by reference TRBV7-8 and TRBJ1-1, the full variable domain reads GAGVSQSPRYKVAKRGQDVALRCDPISGHVSLFWYQQALGQGPEFLTYFQNEAQLDKSGLPSDRFFAERPEGSVSTLKIQRTQQEDSAVYLCASSSGTGYDEAFFGQGTRLTVV.

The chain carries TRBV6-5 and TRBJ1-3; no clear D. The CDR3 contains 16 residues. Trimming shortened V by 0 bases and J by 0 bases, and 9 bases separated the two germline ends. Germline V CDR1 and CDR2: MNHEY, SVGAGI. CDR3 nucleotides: TGTGCCAGCAGTTACTCGTCCAGCAACTCTGGAAACACCATATATTTT. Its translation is CASSYSSSNSGNTIYF.

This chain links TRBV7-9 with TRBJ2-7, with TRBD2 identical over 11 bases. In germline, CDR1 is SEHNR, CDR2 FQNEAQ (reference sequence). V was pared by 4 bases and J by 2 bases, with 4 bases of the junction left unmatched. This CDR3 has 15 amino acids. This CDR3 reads CASSSGTSGTYEQYF. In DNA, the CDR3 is TGTGCCAGCAGCTCCGGGACTAGCGGAACCTACGAGCAGTACTTC.

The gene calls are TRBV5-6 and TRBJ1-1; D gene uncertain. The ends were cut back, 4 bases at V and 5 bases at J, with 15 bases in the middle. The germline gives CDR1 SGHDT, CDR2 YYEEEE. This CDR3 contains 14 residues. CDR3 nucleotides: TGTGCCAGCAGCCCCGGGGATTTTGGGACTGAAGCTTTCTTT. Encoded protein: CASSPGDFGTEAFF.

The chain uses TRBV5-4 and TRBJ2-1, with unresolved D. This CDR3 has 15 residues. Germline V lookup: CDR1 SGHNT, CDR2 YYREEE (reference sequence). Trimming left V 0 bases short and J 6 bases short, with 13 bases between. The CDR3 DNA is TGTGCCAGCAGCTTGGCGACGTCCCTAATCAATGAGCAGTTCTTC. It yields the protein CASSLATSLINEQFF.

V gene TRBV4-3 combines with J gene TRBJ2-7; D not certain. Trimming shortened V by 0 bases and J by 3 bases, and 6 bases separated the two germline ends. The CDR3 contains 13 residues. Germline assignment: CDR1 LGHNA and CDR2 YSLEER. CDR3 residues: CASSQDVRYEQYF. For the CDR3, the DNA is TGCGCCAGCAGCCAAGATGTGCGCTACGAGCAGTACTTC.

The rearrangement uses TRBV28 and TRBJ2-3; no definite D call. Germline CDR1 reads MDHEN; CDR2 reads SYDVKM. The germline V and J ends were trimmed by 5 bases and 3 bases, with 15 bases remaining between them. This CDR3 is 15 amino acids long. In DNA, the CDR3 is TGTGCCAGCAGTCCCCGGCAGGAACGAACAGATACGCAGTATTTT. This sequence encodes CASSPRQERTDTQYF.

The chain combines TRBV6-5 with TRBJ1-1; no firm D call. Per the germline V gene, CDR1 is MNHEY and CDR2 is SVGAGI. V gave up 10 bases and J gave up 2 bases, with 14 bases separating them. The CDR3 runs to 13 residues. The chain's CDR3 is CATKFWLNTEAFF. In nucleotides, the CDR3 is TGTGCCACTAAGTTTTGGTTAAACACTGAAGCTTTCTTT.

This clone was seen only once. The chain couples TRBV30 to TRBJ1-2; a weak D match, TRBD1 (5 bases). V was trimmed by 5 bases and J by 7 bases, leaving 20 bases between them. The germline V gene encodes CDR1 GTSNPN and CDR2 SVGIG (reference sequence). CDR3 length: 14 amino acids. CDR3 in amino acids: CAWALSSGLGGYTF. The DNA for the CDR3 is TGTGCCTGGGCCCTCTCATCAGGGTTAGGTGGCTACACCTTC. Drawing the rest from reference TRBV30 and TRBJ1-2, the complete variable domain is SQTIHQWPATLVQPVGSPLSLECTVEGTSNPNLYWYRQAAGRGLQLLFYSVGIGQISSEVPQNLSASRPQDRQFILSSKKLLLSDSGFYLCAWALSSGLGGYTFGSGTRLTVV.

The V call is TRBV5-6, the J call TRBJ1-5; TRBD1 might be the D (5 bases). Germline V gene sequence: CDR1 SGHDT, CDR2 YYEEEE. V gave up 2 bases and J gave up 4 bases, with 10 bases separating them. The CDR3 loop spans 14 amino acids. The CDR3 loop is CASSFRERNQPQHF. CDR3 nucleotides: TGTGCCAGCAGCTTCAGGGAACGGAATCAGCCCCAGCATTTT.

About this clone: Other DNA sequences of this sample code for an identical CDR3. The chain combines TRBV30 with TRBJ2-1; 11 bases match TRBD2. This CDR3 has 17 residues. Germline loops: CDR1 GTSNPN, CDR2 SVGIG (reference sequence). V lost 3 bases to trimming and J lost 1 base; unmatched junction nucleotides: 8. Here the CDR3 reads CAWRRLAGGSSYNEQFF. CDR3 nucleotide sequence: TGTGCCTGGAGAAGGCTAGCGGGGGGCTCGTCCTACAATGAGCAGTTCTTC.

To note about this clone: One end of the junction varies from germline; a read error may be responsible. In DNA form, the CDR3 reads TGCGCCAGCAGCCAAGATCCCGGGACAGGGTCCTACGAGCAGTACTTC. Protein: CASSQDPGTGSYEQYF. J is TRBJ2-7 and V is TRBV5-4; TRBD1 agrees at 9 bases. Germline V gives CDR1 SGHNT, CDR2 YYREEE (reference sequence). The CDR3 loop spans 16 amino acids.

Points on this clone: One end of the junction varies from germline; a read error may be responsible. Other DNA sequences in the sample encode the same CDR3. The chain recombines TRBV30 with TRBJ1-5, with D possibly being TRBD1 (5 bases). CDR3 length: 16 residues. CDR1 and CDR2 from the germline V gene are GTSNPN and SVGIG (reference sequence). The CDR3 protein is CAWSLGGAPTDQPQHF. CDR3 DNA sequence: TGCGCCTGGAGTTTGGGCGGGGCTCCTACCGATCAGCCCCAGCATTTT.